This TCR beta chain was found in a study of cytomegalovirus exposure and HLA in healthy donors. Researchers ran the PCR with 60 Vbeta and 13 Jbeta primers. The protocol was immunoSEQ multiplex PCR, while the TCRdb copy is restricted to in-frame clones and leaves out a portion. The sample yields 60,000 to 75,000 clones, of which the top ten take up 1.5% to 2%. Donors were ostensibly healthy at sampling, although undocumented immune exposures were probable. Study-level points and caveats: CMV serostatus was the only recorded immune exposure for donors. Exclusion as indistinguishable affected some V segments, including TRBV6-2 and TRBV6-3. In a later analysis, donors in an Asian-associated ancestry cluster reportedly had fewer N-insertions in productive TCRs than the cohort mean.

The germline V and J ends were trimmed by 7 bases and 12 bases, with 10 bases remaining between them. Germline CDR1 reads MNHEY; CDR2 reads SMNVEV (reference sequence). The CDR3 extends over 10 amino acids. As regards this clone: Its specificity is unknown.

The clonotype comes from a woman aged 25 to 39 in good health and CMV-seronegative. The rearrangement links TRBV27 to TRBJ1-5; D is undetermined. The source material was PBMCs. CDR3 sequence (DNA): TGTGCCAGCACCCAGCGCATCCAGCATTTT. This translates into CASTQRIQHF.